This T cell receptor beta chain comes out of a study of identical twins. The study, taken as a whole, reports: Memory repertoires lacked the insertion deficit that abundant cord blood beta clonotypes showed.

Comments on this clonotype: Its antigen is not identified.

Carrying unique molecular identifiers, the cDNA also gained a universal primer site through template switching. MiXCR, applied by TCRdb to the 5' RACE reads, yields one record per CDR3 protein. The top ten hold roughly 7% of the sample, which has roughly 280,000 distinct CDR3 sequences, over 8.5% seen once. CDR3 length equals 11 residues. Trimming cost V 1 base and J 15 bases; bases outside gene matches: 6. The V gene's germline CDR1 is SQVTM and CDR2 ANQGSEA. In addition, the sample was reused for a study of yellow fever vaccine responses in identical twins.

The sample taken for sequencing was CD8+ T cells sorted from blood. This receptor was identified in a woman between 18 and 29 years old in good health. The chain has TRBV29-1 and TRBJ2-1; 7 positions match TRBD1. CDR3 amino acids: CSVEVRTGRFF. CDR3 DNA: TGCAGCGTTGAAGTCCGGACAGGCCGGTTCTTC.